A selection of T cell receptor beta chains follows, all from one sample in a study of shared clonotypes between healthy human individuals. Using immunoSEQ multiplex PCR, the repertoire was profiled, and TCRdb retains in-frame clones only, with some absent. Counted here are about 2,200,000 clones, 85% to 95% occurring once; the ten biggest clones make up over 1.5%. The sample consisted of naive CD8+ T cells from PBMCs. All receptors come from a man between 18 and 29 years old in good health. Some clones in this sample may be carry-over from other donors' samples. CDR3s include the opening cysteine and the closing phenylalanine or tryptophan. The order of the fields is J gene, V gene, D gene, clone size, CDR3 protein, CDR3 DNA. A D gene is named only where the DNA matches it firmly. Size is stated for part of the rows, as once, few or many counts, or as a class when the clone is expanded.

TRBJ2-1 | TRBV18 | TRBD2 | NA | CASSPPSLAGYGSYNEQFF | TGTGCCAGCTCACCACCGTCCCTAGCGGGCTATGGCTCCTACAATGAGCAGTTCTTC
TRBJ2-1 | TRBV11-1 | TRBD2 | NA | CASSVSGSSYNEQFF | TGTGCCAGCAGCGTTAGCGGGAGCTCCTACAATGAGCAGTTCTTC
TRBJ2-2 | TRBV28 | NA | NA | CASSPLPNTGELFF | TGTGCCAGCAGTCCTCTTCCGAACACCGGGGAGCTGTTTTTT
TRBJ2-5 | TRBV27 | NA | NA | CASSSLPVRGYSQETQYF | TGTGCCAGCAGTTCCCTTCCTGTCCGGGGCTATAGCCAAGAGACCCAGTACTTC
TRBJ1-1 | TRBV27 | NA | once | CASSLYQLGTEAFF | TGTGCCAGCAGTTTATACCAACTAGGTACTGAAGCTTTCTTT
TRBJ1-1 | TRBV7-2 | NA | NA | CASSLDDGQFMNTEAFF | TGTGCCAGCAGCTTAGACGACGGACAGTTCATGAACACTGAAGCTTTCTTT
TRBJ2-1 | TRBV4-1 | NA | NA | CASRQEGGGSYNEQFF | TGCGCCAGCAGACAGGAGGGCGGCGGAAGTTACAATGAGCAGTTCTTC
TRBJ2-3 | TRBV7-6 | NA | NA | CASSLGHYSTDTQYF | TGTGCCAGCAGCTTAGGACACTATAGCACAGATACGCAGTATTTT
TRBJ1-1 | TRBV28 | NA | NA | CASSLGLNTEAFF | TGTGCCAGCAGTTTAGGACTTAACACTGAAGCTTTCTTT
TRBJ2-2 | TRBV9 | NA | NA | CASSVVTGELFF | TGTGCCAGCAGCGTAGTAACCGGGGAGCTGTTTTTT
TRBJ1-2 | TRBV4-2 | NA | NA | CASSQDQSIQGLGSGYTF | TGTGCCAGCAGCCAAGATCAATCGATACAGGGCCTCGGATCCGGCTACACCTTC
TRBJ2-7 | TRBV28 | NA | NA | CASSPLYEQYF | TGTGCCAGCAGCCCTCTCTACGAGCAGTACTTC
TRBJ1-5 | TRBV19 | NA | NA | CASSIGVPSAQHF | TGTGCCAGTAGTATAGGGGTACCTAGTGCCCAGCATTTT
TRBJ2-1 | TRBV7-6 | TRBD2 | NA | CASSLGGRGNEQFF | TGTGCCAGCAGCTTAGGCGGGAGAGGCAATGAGCAGTTCTTC
TRBJ2-7 | TRBV5-5 | TRBD1 | NA | CASSIADRGTYEQYF | TGTGCCAGCAGCATCGCAGACAGGGGAACCTACGAGCAGTACTTC
TRBJ2-2 | TRBV28 | NA | NA | CASSFIGRGNTGELFF | TGTGCCAGCAGTTTTATTGGCAGGGGGAACACCGGGGAGCTGTTTTTT
TRBJ2-1 | TRBV10-1 | TRBD2 | NA | CASSVAAGVYEQFF | TGCGCCAGCAGTGTAGCAGCGGGAGTTTATGAGCAGTTCTTC
TRBJ2-5 | TRBV27 | NA | NA | CASSSAGFQETQYF | TGTGCCAGCAGTTCGGCGGGGTTCCAAGAGACCCAGTACTTC
TRBJ2-7 | TRBV6-1 | NA | NA | CASSEGPGIHYEQYF | TGTGCCAGCAGTGAAGGTCCAGGGATCCACTACGAGCAGTACTTC
TRBJ2-7 | TRBV5-4 | TRBD1 | NA | CASSSRQGLDEQYF | TGTGCCAGCAGCTCGAGACAGGGTTTAGACGAGCAGTACTTC
TRBJ2-7 | TRBV30 | NA | NA | CAWSAGRYEQYF | TGTGCCTGGAGTGCAGGGAGGTACGAGCAGTACTTC
TRBJ2-7 | TRBV9 | NA | NA | CASSPYPGGAYEQYF | TGTGCCAGCAGCCCCTACCCTGGGGGAGCCTACGAGCAGTACTTC
TRBJ2-6 | TRBV5-6 | NA | NA | CASSWGARLSGANVLTF | TGTGCCAGCAGCTGGGGAGCCCGCCTCTCTGGGGCCAACGTCCTGACTTTC
TRBJ2-1 | TRBV7-3 | TRBD2 | NA | CASSPGVAGLDEQFF | TGTGCCAGCAGCCCCGGGGTAGCGGGATTGGATGAGCAGTTCTTC
TRBJ1-5 | TRBV19 | TRBD1 | NA | CASSIPGGINQPQHF | TGTGCCAGTAGTATCCCAGGGGGGATCAATCAGCCCCAGCATTTT
TRBJ2-1 | TRBV9 | TRBD2 | once | CASTGLGYNEQFF | TGTGCCAGCACGGGACTAGGCTACAATGAGCAGTTCTTC
TRBJ2-7 | TRBV7-6 | NA | NA | CASSLDTRGYEQYF | TGTGCCAGCAGCTTAGACACTAGGGGGTACGAGCAGTACTTC
TRBJ2-2 | TRBV27 | NA | NA | CASRFNTGELFF | TGTGCCAGCAGATTTAACACCGGGGAGCTGTTTTTT
TRBJ2-1 | TRBV12-5 | NA | NA | CASGLRVDEQFF | TGTGCTAGTGGTTTGCGTGTGGATGAGCAGTTCTTC
TRBJ1-5 | TRBV15 | TRBD1 | NA | CATSRQKILTDRSNQPQHF | TGTGCCACCAGCAGACAAAAGATACTTACGGACAGGAGCAATCAGCCCCAGCATTTT
TRBJ2-3 | TRBV7-3 | NA | NA | CASSPSTDTQYF | TGTGCCAGCAGCCCTAGCACAGATACGCAGTATTTT
TRBJ2-5 | TRBV28 | NA | NA | CASSFRGSRPNRTQYF | TGTGCCAGCAGTTTTCGGGGGAGTCGTCCAAATCGGACCCAGTACTTC
TRBJ2-1 | TRBV9 | NA | NA | CASSDNNEQFF | TGTGCCAGCAGCGATAACAATGAGCAGTTCTTC